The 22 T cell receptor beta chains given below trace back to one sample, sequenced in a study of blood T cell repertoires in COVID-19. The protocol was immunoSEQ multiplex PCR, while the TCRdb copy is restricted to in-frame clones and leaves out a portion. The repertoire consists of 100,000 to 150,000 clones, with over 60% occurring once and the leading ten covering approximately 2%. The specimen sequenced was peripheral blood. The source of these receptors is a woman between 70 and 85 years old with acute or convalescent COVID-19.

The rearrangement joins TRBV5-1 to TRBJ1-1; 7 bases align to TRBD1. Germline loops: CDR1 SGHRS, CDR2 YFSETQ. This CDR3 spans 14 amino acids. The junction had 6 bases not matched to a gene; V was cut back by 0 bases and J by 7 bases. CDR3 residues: CASSLGQGYGEAFF. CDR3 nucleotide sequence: TGCGCCAGCAGCTTGGGACAGGGTTATGGTGAAGCTTTCTTT. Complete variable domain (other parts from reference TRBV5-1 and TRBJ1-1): KAGVTQTPRYLIKTRGQQVTLSCSPISGHRSVSWYQQTPGQGLQFLFEYFSETQRNKGNFPGRFSGRQFSNSRSEMNVSTLELGDSALYLCASSLGQGYGEAFFGQGTRLTVV.

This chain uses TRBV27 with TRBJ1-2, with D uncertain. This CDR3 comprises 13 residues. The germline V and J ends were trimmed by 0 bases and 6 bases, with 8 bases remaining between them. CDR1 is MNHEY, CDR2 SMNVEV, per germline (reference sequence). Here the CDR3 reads CASSLSRVHGYTF. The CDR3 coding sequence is TGTGCCAGCAGTTTATCGAGGGTACATGGCTACACCTTC.

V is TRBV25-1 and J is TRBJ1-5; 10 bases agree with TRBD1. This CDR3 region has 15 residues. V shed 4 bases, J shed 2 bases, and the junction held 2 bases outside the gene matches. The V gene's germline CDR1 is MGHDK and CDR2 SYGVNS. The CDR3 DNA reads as TGTGCCAGCAGTGGGACAGGGGGAGGCAATCAGCCCCAGCATTTT. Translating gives CASSGTGGGNQPQHF.

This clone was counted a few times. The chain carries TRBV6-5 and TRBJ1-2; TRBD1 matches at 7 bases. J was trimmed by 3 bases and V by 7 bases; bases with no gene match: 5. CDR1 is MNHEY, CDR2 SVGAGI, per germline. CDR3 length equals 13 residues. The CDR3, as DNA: TGTGCCAGCAATAGAGACAGGGACTATGGCTACACCTTC. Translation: CASNRDRDYGYTF.

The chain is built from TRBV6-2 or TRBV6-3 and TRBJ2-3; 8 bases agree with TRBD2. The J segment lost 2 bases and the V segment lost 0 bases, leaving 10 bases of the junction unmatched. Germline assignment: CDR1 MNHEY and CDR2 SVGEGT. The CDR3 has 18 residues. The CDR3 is CASSYSIQAGEITDTQYF. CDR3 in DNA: TGTGCCAGCAGTTACTCGATTCAAGCGGGGGAGATCACAGATACGCAGTATTTT.

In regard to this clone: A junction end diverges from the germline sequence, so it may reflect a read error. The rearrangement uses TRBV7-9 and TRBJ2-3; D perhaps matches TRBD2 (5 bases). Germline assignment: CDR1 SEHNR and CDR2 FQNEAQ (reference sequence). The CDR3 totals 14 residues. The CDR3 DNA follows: TGTGCCAGCAGCTCCGCGATGGAGTCGGGAACTAGGGATTTT. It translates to CASSSAMESGTRDF.

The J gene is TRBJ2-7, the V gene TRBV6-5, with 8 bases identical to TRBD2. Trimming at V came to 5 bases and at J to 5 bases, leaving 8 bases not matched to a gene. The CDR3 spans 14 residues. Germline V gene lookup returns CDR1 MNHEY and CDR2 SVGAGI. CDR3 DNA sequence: TGTGCCAGCAGTCTGCAGCGGGAGAACCACGAGCAGTACTTC. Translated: CASSLQRENHEQYF.

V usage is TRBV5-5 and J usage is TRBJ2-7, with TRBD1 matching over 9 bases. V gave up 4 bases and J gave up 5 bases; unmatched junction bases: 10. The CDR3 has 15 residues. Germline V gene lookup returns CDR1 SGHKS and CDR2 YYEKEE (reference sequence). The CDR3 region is CASSGADRGSHEQYF. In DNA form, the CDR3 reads TGTGCCAGCAGCGGGGCGGACAGGGGTTCTCACGAGCAGTACTTC.

The CDR3 bases are TGTGCCAGCTCACCAGGGACAGGCATCCACAATGAGCAGTTCTTC. Encoded protein: CASSPGTGIHNEQFF. The chain joins TRBV18 to TRBJ2-1; 8 bases match TRBD1. The CDR3 runs 15 residues. The junction had 5 bases not matched to a gene; V was cut back by 2 bases and J by 5 bases. The germline gives CDR1 KGHSH, CDR2 LQKENI.

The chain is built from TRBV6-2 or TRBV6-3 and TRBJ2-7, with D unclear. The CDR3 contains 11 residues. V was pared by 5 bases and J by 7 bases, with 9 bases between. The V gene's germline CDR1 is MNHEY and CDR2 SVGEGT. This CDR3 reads CASSTSGEQYF. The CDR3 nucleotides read TGTGCCAGCAGTACCTCCGGGGAGCAGTACTTC.

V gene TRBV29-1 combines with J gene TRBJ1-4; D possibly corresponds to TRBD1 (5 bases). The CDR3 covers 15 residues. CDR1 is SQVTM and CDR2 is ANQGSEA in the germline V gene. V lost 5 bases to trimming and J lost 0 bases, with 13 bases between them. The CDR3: CSVTGVGATNEKLFF. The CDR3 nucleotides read TGCAGCGTTACGGGGGTAGGGGCAACTAATGAAAAACTGTTTTTT.

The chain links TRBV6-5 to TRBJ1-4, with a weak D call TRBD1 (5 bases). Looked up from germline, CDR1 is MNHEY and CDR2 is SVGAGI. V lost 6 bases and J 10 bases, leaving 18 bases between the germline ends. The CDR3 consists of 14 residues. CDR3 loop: CASSRTPNEGKLFF. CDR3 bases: TGTGCCAGCAGCAGGACACCCAATGAAGGAAAACTGTTTTTT.

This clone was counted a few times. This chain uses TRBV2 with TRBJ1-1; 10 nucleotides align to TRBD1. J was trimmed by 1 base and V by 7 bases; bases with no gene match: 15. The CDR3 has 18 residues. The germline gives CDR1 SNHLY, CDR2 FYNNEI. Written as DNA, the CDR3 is TGTGCCAGCACTCCCGCCGACAGGGGGCTTAACCGGAACACTGAAGCTTTCTTT. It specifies CASTPADRGLNRNTEAFF.

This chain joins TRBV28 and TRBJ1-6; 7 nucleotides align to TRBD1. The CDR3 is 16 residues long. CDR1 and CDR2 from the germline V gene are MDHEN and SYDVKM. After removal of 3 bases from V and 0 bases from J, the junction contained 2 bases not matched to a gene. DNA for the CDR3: TGTGCCAGCAGTTTGACAGGGAACTCCTATAATTCACCCCTCCACTTT. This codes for CASSLTGNSYNSPLHF.

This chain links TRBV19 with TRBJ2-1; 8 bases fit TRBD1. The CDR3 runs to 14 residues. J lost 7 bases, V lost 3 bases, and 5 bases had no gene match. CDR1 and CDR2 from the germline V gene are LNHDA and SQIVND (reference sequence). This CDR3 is CASSIQGALNEQFF. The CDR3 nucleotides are TGTGCCAGTAGTATCCAGGGGGCGCTTAATGAGCAGTTCTTC.

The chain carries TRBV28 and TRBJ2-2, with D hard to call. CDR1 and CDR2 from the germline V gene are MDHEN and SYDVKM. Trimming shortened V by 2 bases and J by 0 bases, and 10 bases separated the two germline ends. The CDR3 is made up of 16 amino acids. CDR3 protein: CASSLLPGPNTGELFF. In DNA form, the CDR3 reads TGTGCCAGCAGTTTACTTCCAGGCCCGAACACCGGGGAGCTGTTTTTT.

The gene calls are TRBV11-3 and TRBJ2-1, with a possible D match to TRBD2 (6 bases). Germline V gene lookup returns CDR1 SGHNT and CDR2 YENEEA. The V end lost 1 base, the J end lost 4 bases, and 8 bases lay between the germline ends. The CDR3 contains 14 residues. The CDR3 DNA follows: TGTGCCAGCAGCTTAGGCGGGGTGTACAATGAGCAGTTCTTC. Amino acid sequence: CASSLGGVYNEQFF.

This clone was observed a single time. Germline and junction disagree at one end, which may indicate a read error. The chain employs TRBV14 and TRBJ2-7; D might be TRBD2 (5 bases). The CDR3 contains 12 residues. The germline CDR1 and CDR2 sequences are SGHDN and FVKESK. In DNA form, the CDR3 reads TGTGCCAGCAGCCAAGGACTAATTCGTCCGAACTTC. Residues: CASSQGLIRPNF.

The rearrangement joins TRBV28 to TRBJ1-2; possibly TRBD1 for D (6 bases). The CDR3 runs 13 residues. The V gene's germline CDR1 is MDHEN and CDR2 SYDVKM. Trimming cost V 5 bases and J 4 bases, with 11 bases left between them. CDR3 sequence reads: CASSRTVAYGYTF. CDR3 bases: TGTGCCAGCAGTCGGACAGTTGCCTATGGCTACACCTTC.

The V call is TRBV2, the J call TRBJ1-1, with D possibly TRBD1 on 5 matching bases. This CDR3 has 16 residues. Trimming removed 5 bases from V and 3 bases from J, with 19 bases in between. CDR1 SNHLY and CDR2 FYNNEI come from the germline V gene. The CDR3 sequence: CASSSKGRVSDTEAFF. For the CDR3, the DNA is TGTGCCAGCAGTTCTAAGGGCAGGGTTTCGGACACTGAAGCTTTCTTT.

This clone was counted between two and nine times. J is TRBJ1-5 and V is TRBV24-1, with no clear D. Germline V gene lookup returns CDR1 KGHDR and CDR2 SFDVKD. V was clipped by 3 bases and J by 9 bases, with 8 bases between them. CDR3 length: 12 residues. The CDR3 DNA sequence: TGTGCCACCAGTGATGCCTATGGGCCCCAGCATTTT. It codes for CATSDAYGPQHF.

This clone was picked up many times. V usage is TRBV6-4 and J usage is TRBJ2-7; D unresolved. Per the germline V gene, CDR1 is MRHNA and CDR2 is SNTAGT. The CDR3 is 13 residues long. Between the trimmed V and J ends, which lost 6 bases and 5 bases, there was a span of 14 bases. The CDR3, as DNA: TGTGCCAGCAGCGCCGAGAGAGGAGACGAGCAGTACTTC. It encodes CASSAERGDEQYF.